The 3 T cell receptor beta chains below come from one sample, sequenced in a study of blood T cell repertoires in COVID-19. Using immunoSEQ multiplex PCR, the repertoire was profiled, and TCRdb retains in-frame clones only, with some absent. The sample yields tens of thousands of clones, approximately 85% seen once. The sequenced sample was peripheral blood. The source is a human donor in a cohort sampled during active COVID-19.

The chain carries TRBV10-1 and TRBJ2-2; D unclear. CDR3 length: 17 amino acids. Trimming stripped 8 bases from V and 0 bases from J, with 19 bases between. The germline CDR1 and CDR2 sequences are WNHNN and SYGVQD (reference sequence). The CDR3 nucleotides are TGCGCCAGCCTTAAAATCACGGTGTACTCGAACACCGGGGAGCTGTTTTTT. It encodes CASLKITVYSNTGELFF.

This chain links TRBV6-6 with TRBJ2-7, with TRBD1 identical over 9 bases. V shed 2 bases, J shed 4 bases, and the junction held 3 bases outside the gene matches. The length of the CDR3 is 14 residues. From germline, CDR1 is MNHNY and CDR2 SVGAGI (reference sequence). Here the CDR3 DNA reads TGTGCCAGCAGTTACGGACAGGGGCCATACGAGCAGTACTTC. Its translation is CASSYGQGPYEQYF.

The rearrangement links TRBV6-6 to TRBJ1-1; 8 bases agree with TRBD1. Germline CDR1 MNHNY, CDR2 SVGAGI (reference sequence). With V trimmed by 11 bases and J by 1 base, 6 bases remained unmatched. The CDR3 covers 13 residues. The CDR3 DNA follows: TGTGCCGGGAACAGGGGGGGGAACACTGAAGCTTTCTTT. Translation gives CAGNRGGNTEAFF.